This T cell receptor beta chain was documented in a study of blood T cell repertoires in COVID-19. As for the study in general: The United States, Italy and Spain supplied acute and convalescent COVID-19 samples. Sample material is recorded as cDNA or gDNA derived from T cells, B-cell-depleted T cells, or PBMCs.

This CDR3 contains 18 residues. V gave up 4 bases and J gave up 2 bases, with 19 bases separating them. Germline V gene sequence: CDR1 SGHDT, CDR2 YYEEEE. Sequencing was performed with immunoSEQ multiplex PCR; in TCRdb, only in-frame clones are kept and a portion is missing. Here the sample spans 110,000 to 150,000 clones, 86% being singletons. The material sequenced was PBMCs or T cells enriched from blood (not recorded which). The source is a man between 45 and 60 years old who had recovered from COVID-19. The rearrangement uses TRBV5-6 and TRBJ1-6; D unclear. CDR3 protein: CASSRRSNRETYNSPLHF. As DNA, the CDR3 is TGTGCCAGCAGCCGAAGGTCGAACCGGGAAACCTATAATTCACCCCTCCACTTT.